The next 8 T cell receptor beta chains were all read from a single sample in a study of early T cells in non-severe SARS-CoV-2 infection. Via MiXCR, TCRdb re-called the 5' RACE reads, giving one row per CDR3 protein. The sample consists of some 37,000 distinct CDR3 sequences, 8.5% to 10% of them appearing once. The source material was whole blood. The receptors here all came from an adult who was a healthcare worker with PCR-confirmed SARS-CoV-2 infection or an uninfected control (not recorded which).

Relative to its sample, this clonotype is medium-sized. In DNA, the CDR3 is TGTGCCAGCAGTGAAGCGCTTCAGCAAAACACTGAAGCTTTCTTT. Its protein is CASSEALQQNTEAFF. V and J are TRBV2 and TRBJ1-1; D uncertain. This CDR3 comprises 15 residues. V lost 0 bases and J 2 bases, leaving 10 bases between the germline ends. Germline assignment: CDR1 SNHLY and CDR2 FYNNEI.

This clonotype was found many times. The J gene is TRBJ2-3, the V gene TRBV11-2, with D hard to call. Looked up from germline, CDR1 is SGHAT and CDR2 is FQNNGV. The V end lost 1 base, the J end lost 4 bases, and 15 bases lay between the germline ends. This CDR3 region has 16 residues. The CDR3 sequence: CASSLGQRVLADTQYF. The CDR3 nucleotides read TGTGCCAGCAGCTTAGGCCAACGGGTTCTGGCAGATACGCAGTATTTT.

This clonotype was seen ten or more times. The CDR3 DNA reads as TGTGCCAGCTCACCCGTAGCGGGGGTCCTCTACAATGAGCAGTTCTTC. This sequence encodes CASSPVAGVLYNEQFF. J is TRBJ2-1 and V is TRBV18; TRBD2 aligns across 9 bases. Germline V lookup: CDR1 KGHSH, CDR2 LQKENI. There are 16 residues in the CDR3. V lost 3 bases and J lost 3; bases outside the gene matches: 6.

This clonotype occurred a few times. The chain uses TRBV6-5 and TRBJ1-6; D remains ambiguous. The V end was cut by 6 bases, the J end by 9 bases, with 21 bases between. Germline-derived CDR1 and CDR2 are MNHEY and SVGAGI. The length of the CDR3 is 16 residues. This chain's CDR3 is CASSLPGRAEGSPLHF. CDR3 nucleotides: TGTGCCAGCAGCTTACCGGGAAGGGCAGAAGGTTCACCCCTCCACTTT.

This clonotype was seen at least ten times. The gene calls are TRBV29-1 and TRBJ2-1; D is unclear. CDR1 is SQVTM and CDR2 is ANQGSEA in the germline V gene. Trimming took off 6 bases at V and 5 bases at J, with 5 bases between the two ends. The length of the CDR3 is 10 residues. This CDR3 is CSVSNNEQFF. CDR3 DNA: TGCAGCGTATCGAACAATGAGCAGTTCTTC.

This clonotype was observed a handful of times. The CDR3 reads CASSPHFPSGGGDTQYF. For the CDR3, the DNA is TGTGCCAGCAGCCCCCACTTCCCTAGCGGGGGGGGAGATACGCAGTATTTT. The J gene is TRBJ2-3, the V gene TRBV7-6; 12 bases align to TRBD2. The CDR3 runs 17 residues. Germline trimming cut 5 bases from V and 5 bases from J; bases unmatched to any gene: 11. Germline assignment: CDR1 SGHVS and CDR2 FNYEAQ.

This clonotype appeared many times. The chain carries TRBV23-1 and TRBJ2-3; TRBD2 matches 9 bases. TRBV23-1 is labeled an ORF, and its function is uncertain. Trimming removed 9 bases from V and 5 bases from J; junction bases left unmatched: 12. This CDR3 is built from 15 residues. The chain's CDR3 is CASPTGTSWEDTQYF. CDR3 coding DNA: TGCGCCAGTCCGACCGGGACTAGCTGGGAAGATACGCAGTATTTT.

Comments on this clonotype: Being one base from a much bigger clone, this may be a read error. The chain combines TRBV12-3 or TRBV12-4 with TRBJ1-1, with D uncertain. CDR3 size: 11 residues. The chain's CDR3 is CACSLRTEAFF. The CDR3 DNA reads TGTGCCTGCAGTCTTCGCACTGAAGCTTTCTTT.